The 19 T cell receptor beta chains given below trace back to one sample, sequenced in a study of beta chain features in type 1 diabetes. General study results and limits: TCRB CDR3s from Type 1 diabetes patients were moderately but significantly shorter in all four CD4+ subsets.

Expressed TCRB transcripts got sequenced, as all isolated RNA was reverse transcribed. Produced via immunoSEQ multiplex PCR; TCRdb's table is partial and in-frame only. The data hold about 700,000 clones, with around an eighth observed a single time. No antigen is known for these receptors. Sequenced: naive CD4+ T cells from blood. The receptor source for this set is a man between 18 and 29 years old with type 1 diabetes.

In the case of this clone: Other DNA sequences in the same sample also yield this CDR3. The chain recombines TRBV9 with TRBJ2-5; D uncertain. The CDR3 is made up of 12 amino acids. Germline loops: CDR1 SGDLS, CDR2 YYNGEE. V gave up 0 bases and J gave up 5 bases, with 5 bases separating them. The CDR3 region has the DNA TGTGCCAGCAGCGTAGGTCAGGAGACCCAGTACTTC. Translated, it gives CASSVGQETQYF.

The CDR3 DNA reads as TGTGCCAGCAGCTTTGGGGCCCTCTCTGGGGCCAACGTCCTGACTTTC. This encodes CASSFGALSGANVLTF. The rearrangement joins TRBV5-6 to TRBJ2-6, with a weak D call TRBD1 (5 bases). The germline CDR1 and CDR2 sequences are SGHDT and YYEEEE. Between the trimmed V and J ends, which lost 2 bases and 0 bases, there was a span of 9 bases. This CDR3 is 16 amino acids long.

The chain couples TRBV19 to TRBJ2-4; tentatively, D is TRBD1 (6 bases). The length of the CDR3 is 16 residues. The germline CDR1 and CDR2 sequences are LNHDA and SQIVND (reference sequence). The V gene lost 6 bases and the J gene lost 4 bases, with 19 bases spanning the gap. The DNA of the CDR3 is TGTGCCAGTAGCCTCCAGGGCCTGGGGGCTAAAAACATTCAGTACTTC. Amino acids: CASSLQGLGAKNIQYF.

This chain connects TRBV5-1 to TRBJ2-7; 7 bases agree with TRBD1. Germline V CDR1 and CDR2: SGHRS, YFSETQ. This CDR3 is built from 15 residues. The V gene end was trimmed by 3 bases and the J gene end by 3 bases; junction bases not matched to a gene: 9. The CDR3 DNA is TGCGCCAGCAGCTCCCTCCGGGACAGCCTCTACGAGCAGTACTTC. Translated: CASSSLRDSLYEQYF.

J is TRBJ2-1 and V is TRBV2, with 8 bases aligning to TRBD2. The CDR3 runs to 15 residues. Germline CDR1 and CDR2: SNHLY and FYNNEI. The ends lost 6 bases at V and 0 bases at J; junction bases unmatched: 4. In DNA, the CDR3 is TGTGCCAGCAGACCTACTAGCGGCTCCTACAATGAGCAGTTCTTC. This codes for CASRPTSGSYNEQFF. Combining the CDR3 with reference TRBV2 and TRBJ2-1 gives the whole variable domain EPEVTQTPSHQVTQMGQEVILRCVPISNHLYFYWYRQILGQKVEFLVSFYNNEISEKSEIFDDQFSVERPDGSNFTLKIRSTKLEDSAMYFCASRPTSGSYNEQFFGPGTRLTVL.

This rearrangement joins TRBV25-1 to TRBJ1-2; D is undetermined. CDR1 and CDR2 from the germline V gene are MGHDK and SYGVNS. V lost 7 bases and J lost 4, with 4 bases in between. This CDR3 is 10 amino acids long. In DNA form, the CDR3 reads TGTGCCAGCACCGGCTATGGCTACACCTTC. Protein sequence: CASTGYGYTF.

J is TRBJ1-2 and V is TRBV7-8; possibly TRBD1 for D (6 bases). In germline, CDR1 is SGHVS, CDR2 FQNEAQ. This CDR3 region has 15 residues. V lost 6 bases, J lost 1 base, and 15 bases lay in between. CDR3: CASRPQGSYNYGYTF. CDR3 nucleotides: TGTGCCAGCAGACCGCAGGGGTCCTATAACTATGGCTACACCTTC.

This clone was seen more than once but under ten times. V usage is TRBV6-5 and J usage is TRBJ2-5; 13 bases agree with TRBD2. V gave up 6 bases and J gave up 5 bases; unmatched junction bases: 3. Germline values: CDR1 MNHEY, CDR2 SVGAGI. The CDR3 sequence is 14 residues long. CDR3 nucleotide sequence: TGTGCCAGCAGCCTGACTAGCGGGGGGGAGACCCAGTACTTC. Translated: CASSLTSGGETQYF.

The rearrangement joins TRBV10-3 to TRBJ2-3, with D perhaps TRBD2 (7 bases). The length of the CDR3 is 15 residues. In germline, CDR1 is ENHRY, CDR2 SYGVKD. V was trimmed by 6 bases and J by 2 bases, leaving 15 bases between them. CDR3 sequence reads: CAISRGGVNTDTQYF. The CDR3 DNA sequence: TGTGCCATCAGCCGAGGGGGGGTCAACACAGATACGCAGTATTTT.

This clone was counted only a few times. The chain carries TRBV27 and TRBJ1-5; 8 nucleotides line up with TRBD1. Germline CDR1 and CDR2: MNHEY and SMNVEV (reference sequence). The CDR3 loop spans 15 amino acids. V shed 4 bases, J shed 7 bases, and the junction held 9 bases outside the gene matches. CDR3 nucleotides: TGTGCCAGCAGTTCACTTGGACAGGGTGAGCAGCCCCAGCATTTT. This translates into CASSSLGQGEQPQHF.

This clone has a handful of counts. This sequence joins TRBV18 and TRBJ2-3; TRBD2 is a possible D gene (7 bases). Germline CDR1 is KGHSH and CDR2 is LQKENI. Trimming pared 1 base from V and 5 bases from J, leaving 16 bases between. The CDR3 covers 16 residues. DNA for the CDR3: TGTGCCAGCTCACCACTCGGAGGGGGGGGCCAAGATACGCAGTATTTT. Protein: CASSPLGGGGQDTQYF.

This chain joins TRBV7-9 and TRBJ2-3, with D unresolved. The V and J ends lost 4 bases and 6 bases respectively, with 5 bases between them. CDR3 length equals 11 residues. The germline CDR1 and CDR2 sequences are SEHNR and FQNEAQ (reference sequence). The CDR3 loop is CASSSKDTQYF. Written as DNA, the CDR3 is TGTGCCAGCAGCTCAAAGGATACGCAGTATTTT.

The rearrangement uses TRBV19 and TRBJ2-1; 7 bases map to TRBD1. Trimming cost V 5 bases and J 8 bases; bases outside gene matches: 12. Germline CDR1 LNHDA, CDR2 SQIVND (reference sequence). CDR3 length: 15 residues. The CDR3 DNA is TGTGCCAGTAGTGACAGGGATCTGAGCATCGATGAGCAGTTCTTC. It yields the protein CASSDRDLSIDEQFF.

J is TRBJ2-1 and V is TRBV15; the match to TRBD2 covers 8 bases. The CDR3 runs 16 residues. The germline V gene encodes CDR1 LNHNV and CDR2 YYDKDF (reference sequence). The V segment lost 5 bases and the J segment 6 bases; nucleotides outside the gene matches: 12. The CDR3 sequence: CATSPGVAGGLNEQFF. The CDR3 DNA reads TGTGCCACCAGCCCTGGTGTGGCGGGGGGCCTCAATGAGCAGTTCTTC.

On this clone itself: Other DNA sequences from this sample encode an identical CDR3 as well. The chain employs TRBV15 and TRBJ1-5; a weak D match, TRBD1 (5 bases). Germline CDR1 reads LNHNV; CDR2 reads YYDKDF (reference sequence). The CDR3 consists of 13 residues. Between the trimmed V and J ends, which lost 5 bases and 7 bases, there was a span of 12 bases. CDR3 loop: CATSRGGDQPQHF. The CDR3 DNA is TGTGCCACCAGCCGAGGAGGGGACCAGCCCCAGCATTTT.

CDR3 amino acids: CASSLNSDTQYF. The CDR3 DNA reads TGTGCCAGCAGCTTAAACTCAGATACGCAGTATTTT. V and J are TRBV11-2 and TRBJ2-3; D is unresolved. The ends were cut back, 2 bases at V and 4 bases at J, with 4 bases in the middle. Per germline, CDR1 SGHAT and CDR2 FQNNGV. CDR3 length: 12 amino acids.

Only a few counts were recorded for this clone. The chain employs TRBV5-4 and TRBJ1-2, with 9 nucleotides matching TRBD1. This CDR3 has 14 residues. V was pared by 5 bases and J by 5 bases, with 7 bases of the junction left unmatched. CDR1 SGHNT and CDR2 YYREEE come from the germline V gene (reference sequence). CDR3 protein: CASRLTGGVYGYTF. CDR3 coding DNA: TGTGCCAGCAGGTTGACAGGGGGTGTTTATGGCTACACCTTC.

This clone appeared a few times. The CDR3 sequence: CASRGLRAEAFF. For the CDR3, the DNA is TGTGCCAGCAGGGGGCTGAGGGCTGAAGCTTTCTTT. The chain joins TRBV27 to TRBJ1-1; a possible D gene is TRBD1 (5 bases). Germline lookup yields CDR1 MNHEY and CDR2 SMNVEV (reference sequence). Trimming shortened V by 6 bases and J by 6 bases, and 11 bases separated the two germline ends. The CDR3 sequence is 12 residues long.

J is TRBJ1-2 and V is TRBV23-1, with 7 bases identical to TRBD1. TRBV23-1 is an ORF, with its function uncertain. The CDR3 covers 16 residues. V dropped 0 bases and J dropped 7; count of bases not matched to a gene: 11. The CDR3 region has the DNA TGCGCCAGCAGTCAATCTTTTATGACAGGGAGAGGTGGCTACACCTTC. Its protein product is CASSQSFMTGRGGYTF.